The source of this TCR beta chain is a study of vaccination and CD4 T cells after COVID-19. Study outcomes and limitations: In median terms, SARS-CoV-2-reactive clonotypes went from approximately 21 to 40, a nonsignificant rise.

In regard to this clonotype: Its antigen is still unknown.

TCRdb redid the calling of the PCR reads with MiXCR, one entry per CDR3 protein. The repertoire includes tens of thousands of distinct CDR3 sequences, 50% of them detected once, and less than 6% sits in the top ten. The sample's time point: late sampling 161 to 241 days after vaccination in three convalescent patients. The CDR3 is made up of 11 amino acids. Per the germline V gene, CDR1 is MNHNS and CDR2 is SASEGT. V dropped 7 bases and J dropped 5 bases, with 8 bases sitting between them. Sequences were derived from CD4+ T cells from blood, sampled about 7 months after SARS-CoV-2 vaccination. The receptor's source is a human donor who had recovered from COVID-19. The V and J genes are TRBV6-1 and TRBJ2-5; D not certain. In DNA form, the CDR3 reads TGTGCCAGCACCTCAAGGGAGACCCAGTACTTC. Residues: CASTSRETQYF.